The 27 T cell receptor beta chains in this list originate from one sample, sequenced in a study of post-analysis software for immune sequencing data. No antigen is known for these receptors. Study outcomes and limitations: In patients, TRBV5-6, TRBV5-1 and TRBV20-1 belonged to five TRBV segments found more frequently than in controls.

Sequencing libraries made from TCR beta cDNA carried unique molecular identifiers. TCRdb fed the PCR reads into MiXCR, producing one record per CDR3 protein. The table shows about 170,000 distinct CDR3 sequences, with about 29% occurring only once. The sequenced sample was blood. The receptors here all came from a girl under 18 with multiple sclerosis.

This clonotype has just a few counts. The V gene is TRBV5-1, the J gene TRBJ2-3; TRBD2 matches at 10 bases. J lost 4 bases, V lost 7 bases, and 12 bases had no gene match. Germline CDR1 reads SGHRS; CDR2 reads YFSETQ. The CDR3 contains 16 residues. CDR3 loop: CASGLAERGVPDTQYF. The CDR3 DNA follows: TGCGCCAGCGGACTAGCGGAGCGGGGGGTGCCAGATACGCAGTATTTT.

This clonotype came up many times. The chain joins TRBV24-1 to TRBJ2-7; 8 bases are a match to TRBD2. The V and J ends lost 3 bases and 2 bases, in that order; junction bases with no gene match: 11. CDR1 is KGHDR, CDR2 SFDVKD, per germline. CDR3 length: 17 residues. CDR3 region: CATSDTRSGTHTYEQYF. In DNA, the CDR3 is TGTGCCACCAGTGATACCCGTAGCGGGACCCATACCTACGAGCAGTACTTC.

V gene TRBV3-1 combines with J gene TRBJ2-5; D may correspond to TRBD1 or TRBD2 (6 bases each). Germline CDR1 is LGHDT and CDR2 is YNNKEL (reference sequence). The CDR3 loop spans 15 amino acids. The V gene lost 5 bases and the J gene lost 7 bases, with 20 bases spanning the gap. CDR3 protein: CASSAQGGLEGTQYF. CDR3 bases: TGTGCCAGCAGCGCACAGGGAGGCCTCGAGGGGACCCAGTACTTC.

This clonotype has at least ten counts. The genes are TRBV4-1 and TRBJ2-1; tentatively, D is TRBD2 (6 bases). Trimming pared 0 bases from V and 2 bases from J, leaving 14 bases between. The CDR3 length is 17 residues. Per the germline V gene, CDR1 is MGHRA and CDR2 is YSYEKL. In DNA, the CDR3 is TGCGCCAGCAGCCAAGAAAATATGGGACTTGCCTACAATGAGCAGTTCTTC. Encoded protein: CASSQENMGLAYNEQFF.

This clonotype was seen repeatedly, ten times or more. The chain couples TRBV24-1 to TRBJ2-3; 11 bases are a match to TRBD2. Germline V gene data show CDR1 as KGHDR and CDR2 as SFDVKD. The V segment lost 6 bases and the J segment 5 bases; nucleotides outside the gene matches: 6. The CDR3 length is 15 residues. Here the CDR3 reads CATSLTSGSRDTQYF. The CDR3 DNA sequence: TGTGCCACCAGTTTAACTAGCGGGAGTCGAGATACGCAGTATTTT.

The chain uses TRBV7-3 and TRBJ1-4, with D possibly being TRBD1 (5 bases). Germline assignment: CDR1 SGHTA and CDR2 FQGTGA. Trimming removed 1 base from V and 7 bases from J, with 16 bases in between. CDR3 length: 16 amino acids. The CDR3 DNA sequence: TGTGCCAGCAGCTTAAGGCCCCGGGGCGGTGGTGAAAAACTGTTTTTT. It encodes CASSLRPRGGGEKLFF. The entire variable domain, with the rest obtained from reference TRBV7-3 and TRBJ1-4, is as follows: GAGVSQTPSNKVTEKGKYVELRCDPISGHTALYWYRQSLGQGPEFLIYFQGTGAADDSGLPNDRFFAVRPEGSVSTLKIQRTERGDSAVYLCASSLRPRGGGEKLFFGSGTQLSVL.

A word on this clonotype: A much larger clone differs from this one at a single base, so this may be a read error. V usage is TRBV6-1 and J usage is TRBJ2-3; D remains ambiguous. Germline CDR1 MNHNS, CDR2 SASEGT. V lost 5 bases and J 4 bases, leaving 7 bases between the germline ends. The CDR3 sequence is 12 residues long. The CDR3: CASSHFSDTQYF. CDR3 bases: TGTGCCAGCAGTCATTTCTCAGATACGCAGTATTTT.

In the case of this clonotype: With a much larger clone just one base away, this may be a read error. The J gene is TRBJ2-7, the V gene TRBV20-1, with TRBD2 as a possible D gene (6 bases). Looked up from germline, CDR1 is DFQATT and CDR2 is SNEGSKA (reference sequence). Trimming left V 1 base short and J 0 bases short, with 19 bases between. The CDR3 consists of 17 residues. CDR3 bases: TGCAGTGCTAGAGCCCCTCCTTCTAGCGAGATCTCCTACGAGCAGTACTTC. It codes for CSARAPPSSEISYEQYF.

A remark on this clonotype: This may be a read error: a much more frequent sequence differs by one nucleotide. This chain joins TRBV6-6 and TRBJ2-1; D possibly matches TRBD1 or TRBD2 (6 bases each). This CDR3 region has 11 residues. The germline V gene encodes CDR1 MNHNY and CDR2 SVGAGI (reference sequence). The germline V and J ends were trimmed by 4 bases and 13 bases, with 11 bases remaining between them. Here the CDR3 reads CASSSPGAQFF. CDR3 nucleotides: TGTGCCAGCAGTTCCCCGGGGGCCCAGTTCTTC.

This clonotype was seen ten or more times. This chain links TRBV9 with TRBJ1-6; 9 nucleotides align to TRBD1. In germline, CDR1 is SGDLS, CDR2 YYNGEE. V trimming: 3 bases; J trimming: 8 bases; junction bases outside the gene matches: 9. The length of the CDR3 is 16 residues. CDR3 bases: TGTGCCAGCAGCGAAGGACAGGGGTCTAATTATTCACCCCTCCACTTT. Translated, it gives CASSEGQGSNYSPLHF. Variable domain in full (rest from reference TRBV9 and TRBJ1-6): DSGVTQTPKHLITATGQRVTLRCSPRSGDLSVYWYQQSLDQGLQFLIQYYNGEERAKGNILERFSAQQFPDLHSELNLSSLELGDSALYFCASSEGQGSNYSPLHFGNGTRLTVT.

At least ten counts were recorded for this clonotype. V and J are TRBV6-4 and TRBJ1-5, with D possibly TRBD1 on 5 matching bases. V was trimmed by 7 bases and J by 15 bases, leaving 16 bases between them. The CDR3 is made up of 11 amino acids. The germline V gene has CDR1 MRHNA and CDR2 SNTAGT. The CDR3 sequence is CASISRDLGHF. CDR3 bases: TGTGCCAGCATTAGCCGGGACTTGGGGCATTTT.

This clonotype was found a few times. The chain joins TRBV3-1 to TRBJ2-7; weak D call: TRBD2 (6 bases). The CDR3 extends over 18 amino acids. V gave up 0 bases and J gave up 0 bases, with 18 bases separating them. Germline V gene data show CDR1 as LGHDT and CDR2 as YNNKEL (reference sequence). The CDR3 here is CASSQDFGGTASSYEQYF. The CDR3 DNA reads TGTGCCAGCAGCCAAGATTTTGGAGGGACTGCCAGCTCCTACGAGCAGTACTTC.

The chain employs TRBV6-5 and TRBJ2-5, with 8 bases that match TRBD1. From germline, CDR1 is MNHEY and CDR2 SVGAGI. With 0 bases clipped from V and 5 bases from J, the junction kept 11 bases outside the gene matches. The CDR3 consists of 17 residues. CDR3 sequence (DNA): TGTGCCAGCAGTTACTCGTTCGGGACAGGAGGCTCGGAGACCCAGTACTTC. This codes for CASSYSFGTGGSETQYF.

This clonotype was seen repeatedly, ten times or more. The J gene is TRBJ1-2, the V gene TRBV12-3 or TRBV12-4, with TRBD1 matching over 8 bases. J gave up 8 bases and V 7 bases, and 18 bases lay outside the gene matches. CDR3 size: 16 residues. CDR3 nucleotides: TGTGCCAGCACCACCCCCAGGGGGCCTTGGGTGGACGGCTACACCTTC. It is translated as CASTTPRGPWVDGYTF.

The table lists this clonotype with many counts. The rearrangement uses TRBV5-1 and TRBJ2-3; the D is unclear. V was pared by 2 bases and J by 0 bases, with 10 bases between. CDR1 SGHRS and CDR2 YFSETQ come from the germline V gene. The CDR3 runs to 15 residues. The CDR3 nucleotides read TGCGCCAGCAGCTTTTCCATAAGGAGCACAGATACGCAGTATTTT. Translating it yields CASSFSIRSTDTQYF.

The CDR3 coding sequence is TGTGCCAGCAGAGGATATAGCGGGGGGTCATCCGAGCAGTACTTC. The encoded protein is CASRGYSGGSSEQYF. The chain has TRBV16 and TRBJ2-7; 10 bases agree with TRBD2. Germline V gene data show CDR1 as KGHSY and CDR2 as FQNENV. V lost 6 bases, J lost 6 bases, and 11 bases stayed unmatched. The length of the CDR3 is 15 residues. Drawing the rest from reference TRBV16 and TRBJ2-7, the complete variable domain is GEEVAQTPKHLVRGEGQKAKLYCAPIKGHSYVFWYQQVLKNEFKFLISFQNENVFDETGMPKERFSAKCLPNSPCSLEIQATKLEDSAVYFCASRGYSGGSSEQYFGPGTRLTVT.

This clonotype was observed a handful of times. This clone may be a read error of a much larger clone one base away. The chain combines TRBV29-1 with TRBJ2-4, with 9 bases matching TRBD1. The DNA end is more similar to TRBJ2-7, so the J call may be wrong. CDR3 size: 14 residues. Per germline, CDR1 SQVTM and CDR2 ANQGSEA. CDR3 in DNA: TGCAGCGTAGAGGGACAGGGTAACCCCCACGAGCAGTACTTC. Protein sequence: CSVEGQGNPHEQYF.

The J gene is TRBJ2-4, the V gene TRBV12-3 or TRBV12-4, with TRBD2 identical over 12 bases. The CDR3 extends over 16 amino acids. The trim removed 3 bases at V and 3 bases at J, leaving 3 bases unmatched. CDR3 sequence (DNA): TGTGCCAGCAGTTTTAGACTAGCGGGAGTCAAAAACATTCAGTACTTC. Encoded protein: CASSFRLAGVKNIQYF.

This chain links TRBV12-3 or TRBV12-4 with TRBJ2-3, with D unclear. This CDR3 region has 15 residues. Between the trimmed V and J ends, which lost 4 bases and 4 bases, there was a span of 15 bases. In nucleotides, the CDR3 is TGTGCCAGCAGTTCCTTGGCCAGAACCGCAGATACGCAGTATTTT. Protein: CASSSLARTADTQYF.

This clonotype was recorded a few times. The chain employs TRBV7-7 and TRBJ2-1, with 10 bases fitting TRBD2. The ends lost 5 bases at V and 9 bases at J; junction bases unmatched: 13. The CDR3 has 16 amino acids. Germline V lookup: CDR1 SSHAT, CDR2 FNYEAQ (reference sequence). CDR3 sequence (DNA): TGTGCCAGCAGCCTCGGCGCAGTTAGCGGGAGGCTTGAGCAGTTCTTC. Amino acids: CASSLGAVSGRLEQFF. The full variable domain, with the rest looked up from reference TRBV7-7 and TRBJ2-1, is GAGVSQSPRYKVTKRGQDVTLRCDPISSHATLYWYQQALGQGPEFLTYFNYEAQPDKSGLPSDRFSAERPEGSISTLTIQRTEQRDSAMYRCASSLGAVSGRLEQFFGPGTRLTVL.

A remark on this clonotype: This may be a read error: a much more frequent sequence differs by one nucleotide. The chain couples TRBV4-1 to TRBJ2-5, with a possible D match to TRBD2 (6 bases). The CDR3 covers 13 residues. Germline lookup yields CDR1 MGHRA and CDR2 YSYEKL. V lost 7 bases, J lost 11 bases, and 20 bases lay in between. The CDR3 loop is CASKDSGRNEQYF. In DNA, the CDR3 is TGCGCCAGCAAGGATAGCGGTCGGAATGAGCAGTACTTC.

This clonotype came up a few times. The genes are TRBV6-2 or TRBV6-3 and TRBJ2-7, with 9 bases identical to TRBD2. CDR1 MNHEY and CDR2 SVGEGT come from the germline V gene. There are 13 residues in the CDR3. For the CDR3, the DNA is TGTGCGACGCGAGCGGGAGGAGTAAAGGAGCAGTACTTC. Its protein is CATRAGGVKEQYF.

The chain recombines TRBV7-2 with TRBJ2-4; D not resolved. V lost 1 base, J lost 0 bases, and 10 bases lay in between. Germline loops: CDR1 SGHTA, CDR2 FQGNSA. The CDR3 is 16 amino acids. The CDR3 region has the DNA TGTGCCAGCAGCTTAGAGAGGCTGTTAGCCAAAAACATTCAGTACTTC. This encodes CASSLERLLAKNIQYF.

The chain couples TRBV3-1 to TRBJ1-6, with 7 bases aligning to TRBD1. CDR3 length: 14 residues. Germline V gene lookup returns CDR1 LGHDT and CDR2 YNNKEL (reference sequence). V was clipped by 8 bases and J by 0 bases; unmatched bases: 1. CDR3 sequence reads: CASRQGSYNSPLHF. The DNA for the CDR3 is TGTGCCAGCCGACAGGGCTCCTATAATTCACCCCTCCACTTT.

Notes on this clonotype: A clone one base away is much larger, so this may be a read error. The conserved closing phenylalanine or tryptophan is absent in this CDR3, likely reflecting a read error. V is TRBV12-3 or TRBV12-4 and J is TRBJ2-1; weak D call: TRBD1 (6 bases). V lost 6 bases to trimming and J lost 1 base, with 16 bases between them. This CDR3 comprises 16 residues. The CDR3 DNA follows: TGTGCCAGCAGCAGTACAGGGTTAGTATCCTACAATGAGCAGTTCTGC. Translating gives CASSSTGLVSYNEQFC.

In the case of this clonotype: This likely stems from a read error, as it lies one base from a far larger clone. The chain is built from TRBV27 and TRBJ1-2; D ambiguous. The CDR3 is 11 residues long. Trimming cost V 4 bases and J 6 bases, with 6 bases left between them. The germline CDR1 and CDR2 sequences are MNHEY and SMNVEV (reference sequence). The CDR3 coding sequence is TGTGCCAGCAGTTCAAACCATGGCTACACCTTC. Its protein product is CASSSNHGYTF.

At least ten counts were recorded for this clonotype. V gene TRBV4-1 combines with J gene TRBJ2-5, with a tentative D call TRBD2 (6 bases). CDR1 and CDR2 from the germline V gene are MGHRA and YSYEKL. Trimming pared 0 bases from V and 5 bases from J, leaving 10 bases between. The CDR3 covers 14 residues. Here the CDR3 reads CASSQELAQETQYF. Here the CDR3 DNA reads TGCGCCAGCAGCCAAGAACTAGCACAGGAGACCCAGTACTTC.